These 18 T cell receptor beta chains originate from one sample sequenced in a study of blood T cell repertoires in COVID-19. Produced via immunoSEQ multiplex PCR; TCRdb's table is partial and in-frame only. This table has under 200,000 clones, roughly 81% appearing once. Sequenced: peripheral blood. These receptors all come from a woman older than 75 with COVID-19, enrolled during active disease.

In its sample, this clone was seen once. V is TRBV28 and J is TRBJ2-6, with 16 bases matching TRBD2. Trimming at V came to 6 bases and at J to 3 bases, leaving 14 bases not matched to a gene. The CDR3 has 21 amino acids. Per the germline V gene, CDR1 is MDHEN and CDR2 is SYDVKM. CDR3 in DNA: TGTGCCAGCAGGAATACCCGCGGGACTAGCGGGAGGGCCGGTGGGGCCAACGTCCTGACTTTC. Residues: CASRNTRGTSGRAGGANVLTF. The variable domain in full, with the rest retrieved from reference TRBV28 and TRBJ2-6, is DVKVTQSSRYLVKRTGEKVFLECVQDMDHENMFWYRQDPGLGLRLIYFSYDVKMKEKGDIPEGYSVSREKKERFSLILESASTNQTSMYLCASRNTRGTSGRAGGANVLTFGAGSRLTVL.

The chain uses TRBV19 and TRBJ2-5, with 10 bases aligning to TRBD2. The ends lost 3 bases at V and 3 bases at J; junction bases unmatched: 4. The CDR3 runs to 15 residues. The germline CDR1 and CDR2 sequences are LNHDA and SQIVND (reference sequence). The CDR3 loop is CASSIRLAGEETQYF. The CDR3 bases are TGTGCCAGTAGTATCCGCCTAGCGGGAGAAGAGACCCAGTACTTC.

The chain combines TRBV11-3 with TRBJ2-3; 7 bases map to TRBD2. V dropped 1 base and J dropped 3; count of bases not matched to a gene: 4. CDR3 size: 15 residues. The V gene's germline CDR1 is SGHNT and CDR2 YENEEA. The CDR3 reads CASSLGGGGTDTQYF. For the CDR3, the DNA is TGTGCCAGCAGCTTAGGCGGCGGGGGTACAGATACGCAGTATTTT. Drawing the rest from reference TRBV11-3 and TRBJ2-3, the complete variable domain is EAGVVQSPRYKIIEKKQPVAFWCNPISGHNTLYWYLQNLGQGPELLIRYENEEAVDDSQLPKDRFSAERLKGVDSTLKIQPAELGDSAVYLCASSLGGGGTDTQYFGPGTRLTVL.

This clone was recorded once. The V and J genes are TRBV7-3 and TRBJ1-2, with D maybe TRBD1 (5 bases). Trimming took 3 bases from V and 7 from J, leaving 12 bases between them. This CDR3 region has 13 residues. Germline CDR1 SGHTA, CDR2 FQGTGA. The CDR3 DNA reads TGTGCCAGCAGCTTTGATTCGACAGCTGGCTACACCTTC. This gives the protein CASSFDSTAGYTF.

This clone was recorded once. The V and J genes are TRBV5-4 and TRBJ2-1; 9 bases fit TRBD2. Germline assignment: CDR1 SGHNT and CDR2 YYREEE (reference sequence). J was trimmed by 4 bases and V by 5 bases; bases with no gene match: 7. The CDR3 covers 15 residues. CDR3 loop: CASRRAGGRYNEQFF. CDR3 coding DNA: TGTGCCAGCAGACGCGCGGGAGGGCGGTACAATGAGCAGTTCTTC.

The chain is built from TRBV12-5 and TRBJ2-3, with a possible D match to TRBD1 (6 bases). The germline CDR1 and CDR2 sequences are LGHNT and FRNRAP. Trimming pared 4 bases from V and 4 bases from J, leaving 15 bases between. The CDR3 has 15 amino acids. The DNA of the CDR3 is TGTGCTAGTGGTTCGGGGACATGGGATTCAGATACGCAGTATTTT. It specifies CASGSGTWDSDTQYF. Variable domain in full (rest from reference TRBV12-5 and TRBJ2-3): DARVTQTPRHKVTEMGQEVTMRCQPILGHNTVFWYRQTMMQGLELLAYFRNRAPLDDSGMPKDRFSAEMPDATLATLKIQPSEPRDSAVYFCASGSGTWDSDTQYFGPGTRLTVL.

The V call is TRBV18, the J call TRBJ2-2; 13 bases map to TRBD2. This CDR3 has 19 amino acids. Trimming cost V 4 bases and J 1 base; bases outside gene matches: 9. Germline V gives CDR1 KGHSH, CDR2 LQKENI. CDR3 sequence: CASSRSGTSGTKNTGELFF. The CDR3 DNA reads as TGTGCCAGCTCACGCTCCGGGACTAGCGGGACCAAGAACACCGGGGAGCTGTTTTTT.

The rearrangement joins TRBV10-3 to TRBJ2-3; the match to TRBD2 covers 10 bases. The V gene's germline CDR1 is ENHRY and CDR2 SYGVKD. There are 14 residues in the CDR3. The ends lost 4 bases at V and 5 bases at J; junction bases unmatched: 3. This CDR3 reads CAISGLAGKDTQYF. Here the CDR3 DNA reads TGTGCCATCAGTGGACTAGCGGGTAAAGATACGCAGTATTTT.

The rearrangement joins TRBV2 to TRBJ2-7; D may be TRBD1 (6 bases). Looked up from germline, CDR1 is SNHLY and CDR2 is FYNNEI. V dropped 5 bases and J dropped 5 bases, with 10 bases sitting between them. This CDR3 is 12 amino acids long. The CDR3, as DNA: TGTGCCAGCAGTCAACAGGGCGACGAGCAGTACTTC. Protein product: CASSQQGDEQYF.

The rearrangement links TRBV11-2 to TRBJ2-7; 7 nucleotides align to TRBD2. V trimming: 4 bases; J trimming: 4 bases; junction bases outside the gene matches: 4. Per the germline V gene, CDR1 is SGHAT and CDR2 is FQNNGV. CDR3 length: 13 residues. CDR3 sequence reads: CASSSSGKYEQYF. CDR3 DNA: TGTGCCAGCAGCTCGAGCGGGAAGTACGAGCAGTACTTC.

In DNA, the CDR3 is TGTGCCAGCAGCTTAACGGCCCTGACAATTAATGAAAAACTGTTTTTT. Translation gives CASSLTALTINEKLFF. V and J are TRBV7-3 and TRBJ1-4; D gene ambiguous. V dropped 0 bases and J dropped 4 bases, with 12 bases sitting between them. CDR1 SGHTA and CDR2 FQGTGA come from the germline V gene. The CDR3 has 16 amino acids.

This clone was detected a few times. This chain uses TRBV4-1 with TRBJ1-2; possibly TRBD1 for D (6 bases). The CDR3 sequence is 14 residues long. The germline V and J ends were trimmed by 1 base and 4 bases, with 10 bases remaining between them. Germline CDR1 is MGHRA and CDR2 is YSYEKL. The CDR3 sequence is CASSQVDRIYGYTF. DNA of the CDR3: TGCGCCAGCAGCCAAGTGGACAGAATCTATGGCTACACCTTC.

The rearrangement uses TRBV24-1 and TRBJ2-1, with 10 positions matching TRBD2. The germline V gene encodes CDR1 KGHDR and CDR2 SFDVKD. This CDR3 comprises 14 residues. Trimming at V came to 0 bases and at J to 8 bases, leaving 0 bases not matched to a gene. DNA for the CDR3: TGTGCCACCAGTGATTTGGGGACTAGCGATGAGCAGTTCTTC. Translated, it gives CATSDLGTSDEQFF.

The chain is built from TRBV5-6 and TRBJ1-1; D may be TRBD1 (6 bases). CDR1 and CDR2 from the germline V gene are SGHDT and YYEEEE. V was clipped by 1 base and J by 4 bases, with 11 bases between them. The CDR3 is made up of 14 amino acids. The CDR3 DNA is TGTGCCAGCAGCTTGAGGGGGGGTGGCACTGAAGCTTTCTTT. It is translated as CASSLRGGGTEAFF.

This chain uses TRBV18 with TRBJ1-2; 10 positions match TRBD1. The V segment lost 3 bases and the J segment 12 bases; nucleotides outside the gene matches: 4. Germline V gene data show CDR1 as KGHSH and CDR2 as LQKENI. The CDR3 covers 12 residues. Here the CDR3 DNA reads TGTGCCAGCTCACCGACGGACAGGGGGAACACCTTC. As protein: CASSPTDRGNTF.

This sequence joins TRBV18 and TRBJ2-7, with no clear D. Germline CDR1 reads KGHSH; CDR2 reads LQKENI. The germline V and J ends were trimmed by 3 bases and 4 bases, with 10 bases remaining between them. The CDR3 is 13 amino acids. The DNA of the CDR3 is TGTGCCAGCTCACCCAGGCTGGAATACGAGCAGTACTTC. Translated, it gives CASSPRLEYEQYF.

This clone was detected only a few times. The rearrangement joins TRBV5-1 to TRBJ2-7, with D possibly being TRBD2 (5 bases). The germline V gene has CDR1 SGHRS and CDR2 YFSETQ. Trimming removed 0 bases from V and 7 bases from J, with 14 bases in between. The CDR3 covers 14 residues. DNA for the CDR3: TGCGCCAGCAGCTTGGATCCGGGAATGATAGAGCAGTACTTC. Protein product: CASSLDPGMIEQYF.

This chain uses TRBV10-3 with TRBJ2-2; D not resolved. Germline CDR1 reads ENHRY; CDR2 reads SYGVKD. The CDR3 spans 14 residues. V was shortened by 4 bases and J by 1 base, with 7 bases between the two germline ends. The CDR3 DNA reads TGTGCCATCAGTGTGATAGAGAACACCGGGGAGCTGTTTTTT. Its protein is CAISVIENTGELFF.